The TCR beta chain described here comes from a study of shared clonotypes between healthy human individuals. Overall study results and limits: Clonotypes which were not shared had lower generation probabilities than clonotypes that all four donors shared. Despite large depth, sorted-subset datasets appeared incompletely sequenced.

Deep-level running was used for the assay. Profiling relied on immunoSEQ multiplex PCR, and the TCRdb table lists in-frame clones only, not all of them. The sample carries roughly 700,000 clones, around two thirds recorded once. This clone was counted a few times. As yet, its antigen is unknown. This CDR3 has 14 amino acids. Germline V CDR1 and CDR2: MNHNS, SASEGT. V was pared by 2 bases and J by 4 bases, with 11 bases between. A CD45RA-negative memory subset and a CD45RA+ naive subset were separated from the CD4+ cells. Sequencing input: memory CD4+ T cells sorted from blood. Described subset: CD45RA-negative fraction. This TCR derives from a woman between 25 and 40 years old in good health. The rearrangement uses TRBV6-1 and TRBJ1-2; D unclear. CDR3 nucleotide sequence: TGTGCCAGCAGTGAAACTCACAGTTTCTATGGCTACACCTTC. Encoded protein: CASSETHSFYGYTF.